This TCR beta chain was recovered during a study of response to subunit inactivated influenza vaccine. Overall study findings and caveats: It was the authors' suggestion that each seasonal influenza vaccination recruits few new T cells.

Germline CDR1 reads SGHTA; CDR2 reads FQGNSA. Between the trimmed V and J ends, which lost 0 bases and 3 bases, there was a span of 8 bases. The CDR3 has 14 residues. TCRdb re-called the RT-PCR reads with MiXCR, one entry per CDR3 protein. The repertoire includes about 480,000 distinct CDR3 sequences, roughly 25% of them detected once, and less than 2.5% sits in the top ten. In this sample, this clonotype turned up a few times. Its antigen is unknown. Sequencing was performed on CD4+ T cells sorted from PBMCs, taken 5 days after vaccination. The receptor's source is a man in his fifties who received an inactivated influenza vaccine. The V call is TRBV7-2, the J call TRBJ2-5, with a tentative D call TRBD1 (5 bases). The CDR3: CASSLAATEETQYF. The CDR3 DNA reads as TGTGCCAGCAGCTTAGCCGCGACAGAAGAGACCCAGTACTTC.